The 25 T cell receptor beta chains below all came from one sample that was sequenced in a study of patients and donors after allogeneic stem cell transplantation. TCRdb reanalysed the RT-PCR reads using MiXCR and keeps one entry per CDR3 protein. The data contain about 960,000 distinct CDR3 sequences, about 20% of them singletons. Sequencing used blood, either unsorted or a sorted T cell fraction (not recorded which). Receptors originate from a human donor who was either an allogeneic HSCT recipient or a stem cell or donor lymphocyte infusion donor (not recorded which). It is not recorded whose cells these are; they may come from a transplant donor.

This clonotype came up a few times. The chain combines TRBV6-2 or TRBV6-3 with TRBJ2-3, with 13 bases lining up with TRBD2. CDR1 and CDR2 (germline): MNHEY, SVGEGT. V shed 2 bases and J 3 bases; nucleotides not matched to a gene: 11. The CDR3 runs 19 residues. The CDR3 DNA reads as TGTGCCAGCAGTTACCGACTAGCGGGGGGACTCACAATGACAGATACGCAGTATTTT. Translated: CASSYRLAGGLTMTDTQYF.

The genes are TRBV29-1 and TRBJ1-2, with a weak D call TRBD1 (5 bases). V lost 4 bases and J lost 8, with 14 bases in between. CDR1 is SQVTM and CDR2 is ANQGSEA in the germline V gene. This CDR3 is 12 amino acids long. CDR3 residues: CSVVGQRGGYTF. CDR3 bases: TGCAGCGTTGTGGGGCAAAGAGGAGGCTACACCTTC.

The chain has TRBV5-1 and TRBJ2-1, with D perhaps TRBD1 (6 bases). From germline, CDR1 is SGHRS and CDR2 YFSETQ. V was shortened by 3 bases and J by 4 bases, with 20 bases between the two germline ends. This CDR3 is built from 17 residues. The CDR3 DNA sequence: TGCGCCAGCAGCTCCCGACAACAGGGCCGATTATACAATGAGCAGTTCTTC. Its protein is CASSSRQQGRLYNEQFF.

This clonotype was counted ten times or more. The chain uses TRBV5-1 and TRBJ2-1; the match to TRBD1 covers 7 bases. V was clipped by 3 bases and J by 5 bases; unmatched bases: 2. CDR1 is SGHRS and CDR2 is YFSETQ in the germline V gene. The CDR3 loop spans 13 amino acids. As DNA, the CDR3 is TGCGCCAGCAGCTCCGGGACAGACAATGAGCAGTTCTTC. Its translation is CASSSGTDNEQFF.

The chain employs TRBV18 and TRBJ1-3, with D unresolved. This CDR3 has 14 amino acids. Germline values: CDR1 KGHSH, CDR2 LQKENI. Trimming pared 4 bases from V and 4 bases from J, leaving 11 bases between. CDR3: CASSHRTPGNTIYF. CDR3 DNA sequence: TGTGCCAGCTCACACCGGACGCCCGGAAACACCATATATTTT.

The CDR3 here is CSVWSSNQPQHF. The CDR3 nucleotides are TGCAGCGTTTGGAGTAGCAATCAGCCCCAGCATTTT. The rearrangement uses TRBV29-1 and TRBJ1-5; D is unclear. The CDR3 contains 12 residues. Germline loops: CDR1 SQVTM, CDR2 ANQGSEA. The ends were cut back, 5 bases at V and 0 bases at J, with 5 bases in the middle.

The rearrangement joins TRBV29-1 to TRBJ2-2; 8 bases line up with TRBD2. This CDR3 is built from 15 residues. The germline CDR1 and CDR2 sequences are SQVTM and ANQGSEA. Germline trimming cut 3 bases from V and 3 bases from J; bases unmatched to any gene: 6. Written as DNA, the CDR3 is TGCAGCGTTGATGGGGGCGGGGGGTACACCGGGGAGCTGTTTTTT. This codes for CSVDGGGGYTGELFF.

The genes are TRBV7-3 and TRBJ2-7; possible D gene TRBD2, 5 bases. CDR3 size: 13 residues. Trimming stripped 4 bases from V and 3 bases from J, with 10 bases between. Germline V gene sequence: CDR1 SGHTA, CDR2 FQGTGA. The DNA of the CDR3 is TGTGCCAGCAGCTCCGGGGTTTACTACGAGCAGTACTTC. Its protein product is CASSSGVYYEQYF. The full variable domain, with the rest looked up from reference TRBV7-3 and TRBJ2-7, is GAGVSQTPSNKVTEKGKYVELRCDPISGHTALYWYRQSLGQGPEFLIYFQGTGAADDSGLPNDRFFAVRPEGSVSTLKIQRTERGDSAVYLCASSSGVYYEQYFGPGTRLTVT.

This clonotype is categorized as medium-sized (0.01 to 0.1%). The V call is TRBV5-1, the J call TRBJ1-2; 7 nucleotides align to TRBD1. V lost 3 bases, J lost 6 bases, and 11 bases stayed unmatched. Germline V gene lookup returns CDR1 SGHRS and CDR2 YFSETQ. The CDR3 covers 15 residues. CDR3 protein: CASSSDPGTANGYTF. DNA of the CDR3: TGCGCCAGCAGCTCTGACCCCGGGACAGCTAATGGCTACACCTTC.

This clonotype was counted only a few times. This chain connects TRBV6-1 to TRBJ1-2; 8 bases align to TRBD1. The length of the CDR3 is 13 residues. Germline values: CDR1 MNHNS, CDR2 SASEGT. The junction had 6 bases not matched to a gene; V was cut back by 5 bases and J by 7 bases. The CDR3 region has the DNA TGTGCCAGCAGTCGACAGGGGTTGGGTGGCTACACCTTC. The encoded protein is CASSRQGLGGYTF.

This clonotype was seen at least ten times. This sequence joins TRBV5-6 and TRBJ2-4; D not certain. V lost 7 bases and J 0 bases, leaving 8 bases between the germline ends. CDR1 and CDR2 from the germline V gene are SGHDT and YYEEEE. The CDR3 spans 13 residues. For the CDR3, the DNA is TGTGCCAGCTCTCAAGCAGCCAAAAACATTCAGTACTTC. It translates to CASSQAAKNIQYF.

This clonotype was recorded many times. This chain connects TRBV10-3 to TRBJ2-1, with 7 bases matching TRBD1. The V gene's germline CDR1 is ENHRY and CDR2 SYGVKD. J lost 0 bases, V lost 3 bases, and 5 bases had no gene match. This CDR3 spans 16 amino acids. The CDR3 protein is CAISDPDRDSYNEQFF. Written as DNA, the CDR3 is TGTGCCATCAGTGACCCAGACAGGGACTCCTACAATGAGCAGTTCTTC.

V gene TRBV12-3 or TRBV12-4 combines with J gene TRBJ2-3, with a possible D match to TRBD1 (6 bases). The CDR3 covers 15 residues. V was pared by 6 bases and J by 3 bases, with 16 bases between. The CDR3 bases are TGTGCCAGCAGGCCTAGGGGGTGGCGGACAGATACGCAGTATTTT. Translated, it gives CASRPRGWRTDTQYF.

This chain connects TRBV30 to TRBJ2-3, with D unclear. The CDR3 has 15 residues. Germline V CDR1 and CDR2: GTSNPN, SVGIG (reference sequence). The germline V and J ends were trimmed by 2 bases and 2 bases, with 14 bases remaining between them. The CDR3 reads CAWSKLAQFTDTQYF. CDR3 sequence (DNA): TGTGCCTGGAGTAAGTTAGCACAATTCACAGATACGCAGTATTTT.

The table lists this clonotype with a few counts. The chain has TRBV4-1 and TRBJ2-2, with 9 bases matching TRBD2. This CDR3 has 16 residues. From germline, CDR1 is MGHRA and CDR2 YSYEKL. V was pared by 2 bases and J by 4 bases, with 5 bases of the junction left unmatched. CDR3 protein: CASSQTGLAATGELFF. In DNA form, the CDR3 reads TGCGCCAGCAGCCAAACGGGACTAGCTGCCACCGGGGAGCTGTTTTTT.

The chain employs TRBV20-1 and TRBJ1-5; D is unclear. Per the germline V gene, CDR1 is DFQATT and CDR2 is SNEGSKA (reference sequence). This CDR3 is 13 amino acids long. This CDR3 reads CSFTRGSNQPQHF. CDR3 sequence (DNA): TGCAGCTTTACTCGGGGTAGCAATCAGCCCCAGCATTTT.

This clonotype was observed a handful of times. This sequence joins TRBV20-1 and TRBJ1-5, with TRBD1 matching over 7 bases. This CDR3 comprises 15 residues. Trimming cost V 3 bases and J 2 bases; bases outside gene matches: 7. The germline CDR1 and CDR2 sequences are DFQATT and SNEGSKA (reference sequence). The CDR3 loop reads CSARDRIGGNQPQHF. The CDR3 coding sequence is TGCAGTGCTAGGGACAGGATCGGCGGCAATCAGCCCCAGCATTTT.

This rearrangement joins TRBV7-2 to TRBJ2-3, with 8 bases that match TRBD2. With V trimmed by 5 bases and J by 4 bases, 14 bases remained unmatched. CDR3 length: 17 residues. CDR1 is SGHTA, CDR2 FQGNSA, per germline. CDR3 coding DNA: TGTGCCAGCAGCCTATCTTTAGCGGGGAGTGGTGCAGATACGCAGTATTTT. This sequence encodes CASSLSLAGSGADTQYF.

The chain joins TRBV5-1 to TRBJ2-6, with a possible D match to TRBD1 (6 bases). The CDR3 is 16 amino acids. Germline V lookup: CDR1 SGHRS, CDR2 YFSETQ. Trimming left V 0 bases short and J 7 bases short, with 14 bases between. In nucleotides, the CDR3 is TGCGCCAGCAGCTTGGTAGGACAGCGCAGAGCCAACGTCCTGACTTTC. Translation gives CASSLVGQRRANVLTF.

This rearrangement joins TRBV7-9 to TRBJ2-5; D gene unclear. Trimming left V 1 base short and J 2 bases short, with 8 bases between. The CDR3 extends over 14 amino acids. From germline, CDR1 is SEHNR and CDR2 FQNEAQ (reference sequence). The CDR3 DNA reads as TGTGCCAGCAGCTTAGTCCCAGAACAAGAGACCCAGTACTTC. Translation gives CASSLVPEQETQYF.

This chain joins TRBV20-1 and TRBJ2-3; D is perhaps TRBD2 (6 bases). There are 16 residues in the CDR3. Trimming pared 0 bases from V and 3 bases from J, leaving 16 bases between. Germline CDR1 DFQATT, CDR2 SNEGSKA (reference sequence). The CDR3 sequence: CSAREATPGVTDTQYF. CDR3 in DNA: TGCAGTGCTAGAGAAGCGACTCCGGGGGTTACAGATACGCAGTATTTT.

The chain recombines TRBV4-2 with TRBJ2-3, with 7 bases matching TRBD1. The germline V gene has CDR1 LGHNA and CDR2 YNFKEQ. V dropped 1 base and J dropped 4; count of bases not matched to a gene: 2. The CDR3 contains 14 residues. CDR3 in amino acids: CASSQGGGADTQYF. CDR3 bases: TGTGCCAGCAGCCAAGGAGGGGGCGCAGATACGCAGTATTTT.

This clonotype was recorded many times. The V gene is TRBV10-3, the J gene TRBJ2-6; D gene unclear. V lost 2 bases to trimming and J lost 0 bases, with 17 bases between them. Germline assignment: CDR1 ENHRY and CDR2 SYGVKD. This CDR3 contains 19 residues. The CDR3 DNA follows: TGTGCCATCAGTGAGAATTCGGCGTTAGTGGGCTCTGGGGCCAACGTCCTGACTTTC. This translates into CAISENSALVGSGANVLTF.

This clonotype appeared a few times. The J gene is TRBJ2-7, the V gene TRBV12-3 or TRBV12-4; D perhaps matches TRBD2 (5 bases). Trimming cost V 3 bases and J 3 bases, with 15 bases left between them. This CDR3 region has 15 residues. The CDR3 spells CASSFYGIGDYEQYF. The DNA for the CDR3 is TGTGCCAGCAGTTTTTACGGGATTGGGGACTACGAGCAGTACTTC.

This clonotype was found many times. The chain recombines TRBV5-1 with TRBJ1-1; D might be TRBD1 (6 bases). CDR3 size: 14 residues. Trimming took 1 base from V and 1 from J, leaving 8 bases between them. Germline V gene lookup returns CDR1 SGHRS and CDR2 YFSETQ. The CDR3 reads CASSLMGANTEAFF. The CDR3 nucleotides are TGCGCCAGCAGCTTGATGGGGGCGAACACTGAAGCTTTCTTT. The full variable domain, in which reference TRBV5-1 and TRBJ1-1 provide the parts outside the CDR3, is KAGVTQTPRYLIKTRGQQVTLSCSPISGHRSVSWYQQTPGQGLQFLFEYFSETQRNKGNFPGRFSGRQFSNSRSEMNVSTLELGDSALYLCASSLMGANTEAFFGQGTRLTVV.